The 11 T cell receptor beta chains below come from one sample, sequenced in a study of PD-1 blockade in classical Hodgkin lymphoma. Every patient had relapsed following autologous stem cell transplantation, and cohorts differed in brentuximab vedotin exposure. Only in-frame clones appear in the TCRdb table, and some are missing; sequencing was by immunoSEQ multiplex PCR. The sample yields around 45,000 clones, 60% to 85% seen once. The sequenced sample was peripheral blood mononuclear cells (PBMCs), obtained at baseline. Every receptor here comes from a human donor with classical Hodgkin lymphoma.

The rearrangement links TRBV9 to TRBJ2-3, with TRBD2 matching 14 bases. This CDR3 region has 17 residues. Germline CDR1 is SGDLS and CDR2 is YYNGEE. The V segment lost 4 bases and the J segment 2 bases; nucleotides outside the gene matches: 6. The CDR3 spells CASSIPGLAGDTDTQYF. CDR3 DNA: TGTGCCAGCAGCATTCCGGGACTAGCGGGGGACACAGATACGCAGTATTTT. Using reference TRBV9 and TRBJ2-3 for the parts outside the CDR3, the full variable domain is DSGVTQTPKHLITATGQRVTLRCSPRSGDLSVYWYQQSLDQGLQFLIQYYNGEERAKGNILERFSAQQFPDLHSELNLSSLELGDSALYFCASSIPGLAGDTDTQYFGPGTRLTVL.

The chain employs TRBV9 and TRBJ1-2; TRBD1 might be the D (5 bases). This CDR3 is 13 amino acids long. Germline V lookup: CDR1 SGDLS, CDR2 YYNGEE. Trimming cost V 1 base and J 14 bases, with 18 bases left between them. CDR3 nucleotides: TGTGCCAGCAGCGTACGCCCCAGGGACTACCTAACCTTC. Its protein product is CASSVRPRDYLTF. The variable domain in full, completed from reference TRBV9 and TRBJ1-2, reads DSGVTQTPKHLITATGQRVTLRCSPRSGDLSVYWYQQSLDQGLQFLIQYYNGEERAKGNILERFSAQQFPDLHSELNLSSLELGDSALYFCASSVRPRDYLTFGSGTRLTVV.

The V and J genes are TRBV29-1 and TRBJ2-2; 9 nucleotides line up with TRBD1. The CDR3 runs to 16 residues. Unmatched junction bases numbered 15, after V lost 7 bases and J lost 6 bases. Germline-derived CDR1 and CDR2 are SQVTM and ANQGSEA. As DNA, the CDR3 is TGCAGCGCCATCCGGGACAGGGTGTTTGGGTCCGGGGAGCTGTTTTTT. Its protein is CSAIRDRVFGSGELFF.

The chain recombines TRBV9 with TRBJ1-2; D might be TRBD1 (5 bases). V was trimmed by 4 bases and J by 6 bases, leaving 16 bases between them. The CDR3 contains 14 residues. Germline-derived CDR1 and CDR2 are SGDLS and YYNGEE. The CDR3 DNA follows: TGTGCCAGCAGCCCCAATAGGGGAGCTAATGGCTACACCTTC. This codes for CASSPNRGANGYTF.

V is TRBV25-1 and J is TRBJ2-5; 13 nucleotides match TRBD2. This CDR3 is 17 amino acids long. V gave up 5 bases and J gave up 0 bases; unmatched junction bases: 6. Germline values: CDR1 MGHDK, CDR2 SYGVNS. CDR3 protein: CASSPGLAGAYQETQYF. DNA for the CDR3: TGTGCCAGCAGTCCTGGACTAGCGGGGGCGTACCAAGAGACCCAGTACTTC.

The CDR3 DNA follows: TGTGCCAGCAGGCCCGGGACAGGGTTCAATGAGCAGTTCTTC. This codes for CASRPGTGFNEQFF. The chain carries TRBV6-1 and TRBJ2-1; 9 bases map to TRBD1. Germline CDR1 MNHNS, CDR2 SASEGT. This CDR3 region has 14 residues. V gave up 6 bases and J gave up 6 bases; unmatched junction bases: 6.

This clone was seen only a few times. This rearrangement joins TRBV18 to TRBJ2-5; D gene uncertain. Germline V gene sequence: CDR1 KGHSH, CDR2 LQKENI. Trimming pared 2 bases from V and 0 bases from J, leaving 1 base between. There are 12 residues in the CDR3. The chain's CDR3 is CASSPNQETQYF. CDR3 nucleotide sequence: TGTGCCAGCTCACCAAACCAAGAGACCCAGTACTTC.

The chain recombines TRBV4-3 with TRBJ1-1, with D unclear. The V end was cut by 0 bases, the J end by 0 bases, with 8 bases between. CDR1 and CDR2 (germline): LGHNA, YSLEER. The CDR3 totals 15 residues. CDR3 nucleotides: TGCGCCAGCAGCCAAGATCCGGTCATGAACACTGAAGCTTTCTTT. This codes for CASSQDPVMNTEAFF.

V usage is TRBV7-9 and J usage is TRBJ2-7, with a tentative D call TRBD1 (6 bases). The germline gives CDR1 SEHNR, CDR2 FQNEAQ (reference sequence). With 5 bases removed from V and 0 bases from J, the gap between germline ends came to 14 bases. The CDR3 is 15 residues long. CDR3 coding DNA: TGTGCCAGCAGCCCCCTCAGGGGCCTCTCCTACGAGCAGTACTTC. Amino acid sequence: CASSPLRGLSYEQYF. Full variable domain (rest looked up from reference TRBV7-9 and TRBJ2-7): DTGVSQNPRHKITKRGQNVTFRCDPISEHNRLYWYRQTLGQGPEFLTYFQNEAQLEKSRLLSDRFSAERPKGSFSTLEIQRTEQGDSAMYLCASSPLRGLSYEQYFGPGTRLTVT.

The DNA of the CDR3 is TGCGCCAGCAGCCAAGGCCCCGGAGAGGTCGAGCAGTACTTC. Amino acids: CASSQGPGEVEQYF. The chain recombines TRBV4-3 with TRBJ2-7, with unresolved D. Germline V gives CDR1 LGHNA, CDR2 YSLEER. The CDR3 spans 14 residues. Trimming cost V 1 base and J 6 bases, with 13 bases left between them.

The chain combines TRBV11-2 with TRBJ1-3; 9 bases agree with TRBD1. V trimming: 5 bases; J trimming: 0 bases; junction bases outside the gene matches: 5. CDR1 and CDR2 (germline): SGHAT, FQNNGV. CDR3 length: 16 residues. In nucleotides, the CDR3 is TGTGCCAGCAGCAAGGGACAGGGCCTCTCTGGAAACACCATATATTTT. It translates to CASSKGQGLSGNTIYF.